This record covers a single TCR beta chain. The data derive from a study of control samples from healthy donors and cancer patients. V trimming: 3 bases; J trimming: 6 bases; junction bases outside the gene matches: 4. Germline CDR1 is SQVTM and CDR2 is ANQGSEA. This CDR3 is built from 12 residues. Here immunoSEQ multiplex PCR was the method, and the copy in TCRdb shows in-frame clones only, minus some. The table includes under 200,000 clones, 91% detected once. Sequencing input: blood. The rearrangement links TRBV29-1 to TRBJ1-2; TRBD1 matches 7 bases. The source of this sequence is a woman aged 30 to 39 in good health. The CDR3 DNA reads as TGCAGCGTTGATCCAGGGGGGGATGGCTACACCTTC. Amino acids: CSVDPGGDGYTF.